The T cell receptor beta chain under discussion was sequenced for a study of CD8 T cells in ankylosing spondylitis. With molecular barcodes, quantitative 5'-RACE was used to make the TCR beta libraries. MiXCR, run by TCRdb on the 5' RACE reads, gives a single entry per CDR3 protein. The sample has some 180,000 distinct CDR3 sequences, around a sixth seen once; the top ten hold around 4.1%. As to this clonotype: Its matching antigen is unknown.

Findings and caveats of the study: In the blood and synovial fluid of reactive arthritis, some motif variants had been previously reported. Ankylosing spondylitis blood appeared to be characterized by a TCR beta motif of under ten highly homologous variants. Matched ankylosing spondylitis synovial fluid reportedly showed significant enrichment of disease-linked clones.

This sequence was found in a male donor aged 10 to 30 with ankylosing spondylitis or in good health (not recorded which). The sequenced sample consisted of blood, either unsorted or a sorted T cell fraction (not recorded which).

Here the CDR3 reads CASSRNGGYQETQYF. CDR3 nucleotides: TGTGCCAGCTCACGAAACGGAGGGTACCAAGAGACCCAGTACTTC. The chain joins TRBV18 to TRBJ2-5; a weak D match, TRBD2 (6 bases). Germline V gene sequence: CDR1 KGHSH, CDR2 LQKENI. The CDR3 is 15 amino acids. The V and J ends lost 4 bases and 0 bases respectively, with 12 bases between them.